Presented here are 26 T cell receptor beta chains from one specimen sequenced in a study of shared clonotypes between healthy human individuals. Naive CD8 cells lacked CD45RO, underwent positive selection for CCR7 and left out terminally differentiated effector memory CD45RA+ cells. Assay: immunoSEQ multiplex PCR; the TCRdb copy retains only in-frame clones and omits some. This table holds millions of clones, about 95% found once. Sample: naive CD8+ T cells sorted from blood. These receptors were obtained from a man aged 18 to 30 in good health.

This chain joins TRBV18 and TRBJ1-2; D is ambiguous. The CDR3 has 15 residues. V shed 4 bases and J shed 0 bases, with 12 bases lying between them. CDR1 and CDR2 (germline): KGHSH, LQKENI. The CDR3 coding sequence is TGTGCCAGCTCACTCTGGGCAGGCTCTAACTATGGCTACACCTTC. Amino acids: CASSLWAGSNYGYTF. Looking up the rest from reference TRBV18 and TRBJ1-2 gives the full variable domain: NAGVMQNPRHLVRRRGQEARLRCSPMKGHSHVYWYRQLPEEGLKFMVYLQKENIIDESGMPKERFSAEFPKEGPSILRIQQVVRGDSAAYFCASSLWAGSNYGYTFGSGTRLTVV.

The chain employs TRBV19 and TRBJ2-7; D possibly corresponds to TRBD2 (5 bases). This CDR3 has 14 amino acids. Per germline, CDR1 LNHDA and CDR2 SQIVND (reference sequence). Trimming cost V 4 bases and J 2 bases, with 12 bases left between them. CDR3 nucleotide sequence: TGTGCCAGTAGTAGCGGCGGGTTCCCCTACGAGCAGTACTTC. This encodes CASSSGGFPYEQYF.

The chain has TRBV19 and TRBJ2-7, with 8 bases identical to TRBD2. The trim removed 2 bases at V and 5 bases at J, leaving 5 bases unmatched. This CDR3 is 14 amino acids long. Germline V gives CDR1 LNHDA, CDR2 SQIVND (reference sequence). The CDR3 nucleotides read TGTGCCAGTAGTATACAAACTAGCGGCCACGAGCAGTACTTC. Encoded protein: CASSIQTSGHEQYF.

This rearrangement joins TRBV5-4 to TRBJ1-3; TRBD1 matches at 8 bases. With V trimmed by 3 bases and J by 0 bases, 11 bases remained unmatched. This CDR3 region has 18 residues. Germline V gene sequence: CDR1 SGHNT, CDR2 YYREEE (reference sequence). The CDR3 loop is CASSSHGQGATSGNTIYF. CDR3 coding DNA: TGTGCCAGCAGCTCACACGGACAGGGAGCAACCTCTGGAAACACCATATATTTT.

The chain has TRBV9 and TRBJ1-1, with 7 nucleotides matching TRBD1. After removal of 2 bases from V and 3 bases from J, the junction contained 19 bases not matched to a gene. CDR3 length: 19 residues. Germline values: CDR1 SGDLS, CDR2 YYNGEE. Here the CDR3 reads CASSVAGDTGEGMDTEAFF. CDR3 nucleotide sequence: TGTGCCAGCAGCGTCGCAGGTGATACAGGGGAGGGGATGGACACTGAAGCTTTCTTT.

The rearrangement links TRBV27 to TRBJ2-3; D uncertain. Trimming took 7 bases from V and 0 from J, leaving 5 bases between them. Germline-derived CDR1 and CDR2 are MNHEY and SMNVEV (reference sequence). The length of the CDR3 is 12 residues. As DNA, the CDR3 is TGTGCCAGCACGTCCAGCACAGATACGCAGTATTTT. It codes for CASTSSTDTQYF.

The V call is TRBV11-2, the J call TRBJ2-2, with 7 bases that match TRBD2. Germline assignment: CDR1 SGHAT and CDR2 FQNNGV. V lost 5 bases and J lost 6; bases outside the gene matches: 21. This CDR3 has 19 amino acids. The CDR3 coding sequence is TGTGCCAGCAGCCACTCGTTCGGTTCGGGACTATCAGTAGCCGGGGAGCTGTTTTTT. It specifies CASSHSFGSGLSVAGELFF.

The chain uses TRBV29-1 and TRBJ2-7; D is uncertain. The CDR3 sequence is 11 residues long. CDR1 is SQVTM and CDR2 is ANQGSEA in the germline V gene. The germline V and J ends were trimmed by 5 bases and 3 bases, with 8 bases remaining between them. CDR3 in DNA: TGCAGCGTTCAGTCTGGCTACGAGCAGTACTTC. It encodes CSVQSGYEQYF.

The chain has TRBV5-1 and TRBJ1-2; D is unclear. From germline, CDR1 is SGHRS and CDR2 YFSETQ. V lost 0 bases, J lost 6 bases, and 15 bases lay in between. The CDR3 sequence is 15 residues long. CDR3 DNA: TGCGCCAGCAGCTTGGTAGACGCGGCCGGGGATGGCTACACCTTC. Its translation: CASSLVDAAGDGYTF.

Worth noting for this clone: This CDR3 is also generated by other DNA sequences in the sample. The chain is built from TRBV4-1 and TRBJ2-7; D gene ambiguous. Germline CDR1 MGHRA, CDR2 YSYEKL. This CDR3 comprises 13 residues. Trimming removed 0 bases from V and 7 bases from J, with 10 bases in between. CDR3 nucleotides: TGCGCCAGCAGCCAAGAAGAAGGTTGGGAGCAGTACTTC. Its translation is CASSQEEGWEQYF.

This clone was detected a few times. CDR3 nucleotide sequence: TGTGCCAGCAGCCAAGAATGGGCCTACGAGCAGTACTTC. This encodes CASSQEWAYEQYF. The V gene is TRBV14, the J gene TRBJ2-7; D is undetermined. V was trimmed by 0 bases and J by 2 bases, leaving 5 bases between them. This CDR3 is built from 13 residues. CDR1 SGHDN and CDR2 FVKESK come from the germline V gene.

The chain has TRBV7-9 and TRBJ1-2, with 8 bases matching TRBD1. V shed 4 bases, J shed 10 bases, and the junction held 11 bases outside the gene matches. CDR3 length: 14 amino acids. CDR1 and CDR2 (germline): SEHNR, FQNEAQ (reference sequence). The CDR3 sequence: CASSSTGTGRYYTF. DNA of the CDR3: TGTGCCAGCAGCTCAACCGGGACAGGAAGGTACTACACCTTC. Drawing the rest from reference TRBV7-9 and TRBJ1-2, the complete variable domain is DTGVSQNPRHKITKRGQNVTFRCDPISEHNRLYWYRQTLGQGPEFLTYFQNEAQLEKSRLLSDRFSAERPKGSFSTLEIQRTEQGDSAMYLCASSSTGTGRYYTFGSGTRLTVV.

The CDR3 reads CASRMWYEQYF. The CDR3 DNA sequence: TGTGCCAGCAGGATGTGGTACGAGCAGTACTTC. This sequence joins TRBV6-1 and TRBJ2-7; D call uncertain. The CDR3 runs to 11 residues. CDR1 is MNHNS and CDR2 is SASEGT in the germline V gene. V was shortened by 6 bases and J by 4 bases, with 7 bases between the two germline ends.

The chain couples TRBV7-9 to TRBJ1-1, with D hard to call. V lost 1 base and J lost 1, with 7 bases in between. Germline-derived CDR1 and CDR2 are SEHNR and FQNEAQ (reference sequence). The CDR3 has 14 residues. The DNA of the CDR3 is TGTGCCAGCAGCTTAGTCTTCGAGAACACTGAAGCTTTCTTT. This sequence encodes CASSLVFENTEAFF.

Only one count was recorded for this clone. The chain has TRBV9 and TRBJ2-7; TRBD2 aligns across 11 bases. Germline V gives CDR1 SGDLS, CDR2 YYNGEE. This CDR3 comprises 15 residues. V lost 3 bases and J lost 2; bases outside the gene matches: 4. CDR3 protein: CASSGTSGPAYEQYF. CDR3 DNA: TGTGCCAGCAGCGGGACTAGCGGGCCTGCCTACGAGCAGTACTTC.

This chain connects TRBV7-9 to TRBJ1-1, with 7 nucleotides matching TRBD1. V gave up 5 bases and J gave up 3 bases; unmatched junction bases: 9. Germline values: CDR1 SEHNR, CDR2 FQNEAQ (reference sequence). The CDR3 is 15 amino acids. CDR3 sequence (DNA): TGTGCCAGCAGCCCACGACAGGGCTTGGACACTGAAGCTTTCTTT. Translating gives CASSPRQGLDTEAFF. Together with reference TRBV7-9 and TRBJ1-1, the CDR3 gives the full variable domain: DTGVSQNPRHKITKRGQNVTFRCDPISEHNRLYWYRQTLGQGPEFLTYFQNEAQLEKSRLLSDRFSAERPKGSFSTLEIQRTEQGDSAMYLCASSPRQGLDTEAFFGQGTRLTVV.

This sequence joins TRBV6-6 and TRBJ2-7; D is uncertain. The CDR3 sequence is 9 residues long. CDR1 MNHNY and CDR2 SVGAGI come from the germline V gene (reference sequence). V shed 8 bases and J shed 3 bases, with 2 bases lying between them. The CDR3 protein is CASGYEQYF. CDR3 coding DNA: TGTGCCAGCGGCTACGAGCAGTACTTC.

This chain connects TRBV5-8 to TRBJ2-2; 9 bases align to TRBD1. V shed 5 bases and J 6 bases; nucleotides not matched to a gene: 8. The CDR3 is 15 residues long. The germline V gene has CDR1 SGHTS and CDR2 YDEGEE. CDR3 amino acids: CASSHFTGGSGELFF. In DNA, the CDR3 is TGTGCCAGCAGTCACTTTACAGGGGGCTCCGGGGAGCTGTTTTTT.

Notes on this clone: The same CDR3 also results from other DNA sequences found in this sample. The CDR3 loop reads CSVETGGSYEQYF. The CDR3 DNA reads as TGCAGCGTTGAGACAGGGGGGTCCTACGAGCAGTACTTC. The rearrangement links TRBV29-1 to TRBJ2-7; 9 nucleotides align to TRBD1. Unmatched junction bases numbered 1, after V lost 3 bases and J lost 1 base. The CDR3 covers 13 residues. The germline CDR1 and CDR2 sequences are SQVTM and ANQGSEA.

The CDR3 bases are TGCAGTGCTAGAGGGGACGGTGGCTACACCTTC. It specifies CSARGDGGYTF. J is TRBJ1-2 and V is TRBV20-1, with D tentatively TRBD1 (5 bases). The germline V gene has CDR1 DFQATT and CDR2 SNEGSKA (reference sequence). The CDR3 has 11 residues. V lost 1 base to trimming and J lost 7 bases, with 7 bases between them.

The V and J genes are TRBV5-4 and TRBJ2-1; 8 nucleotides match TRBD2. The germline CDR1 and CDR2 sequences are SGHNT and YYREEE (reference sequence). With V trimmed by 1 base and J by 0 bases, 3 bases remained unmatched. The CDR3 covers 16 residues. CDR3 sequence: CASSLIAGGSYNEQFF. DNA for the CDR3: TGTGCCAGCAGCTTGATCGCGGGGGGCTCCTACAATGAGCAGTTCTTC.

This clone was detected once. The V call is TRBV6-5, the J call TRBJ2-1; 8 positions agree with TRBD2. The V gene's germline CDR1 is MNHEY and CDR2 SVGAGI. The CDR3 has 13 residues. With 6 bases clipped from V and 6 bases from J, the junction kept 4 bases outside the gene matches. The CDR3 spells CASRPGGANEQFF. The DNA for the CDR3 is TGTGCCAGCAGGCCGGGGGGGGCCAATGAGCAGTTCTTC.

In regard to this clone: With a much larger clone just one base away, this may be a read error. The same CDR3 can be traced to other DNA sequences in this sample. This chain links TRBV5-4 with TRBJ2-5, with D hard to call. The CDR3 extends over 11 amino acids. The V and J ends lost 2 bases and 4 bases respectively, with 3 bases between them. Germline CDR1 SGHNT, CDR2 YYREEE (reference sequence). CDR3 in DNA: TGTGCCAGCAGCTTTGGAGAGACCCAGTACTTC. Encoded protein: CASSFGETQYF.

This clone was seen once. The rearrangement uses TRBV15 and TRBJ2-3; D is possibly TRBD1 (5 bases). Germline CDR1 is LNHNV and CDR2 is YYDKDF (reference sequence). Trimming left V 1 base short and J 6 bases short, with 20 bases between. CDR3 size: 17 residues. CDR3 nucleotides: TGTGCCACCAGCAGAGTTTCCGCAGGGTTAATCGGGGATACGCAGTATTTT. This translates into CATSRVSAGLIGDTQYF.

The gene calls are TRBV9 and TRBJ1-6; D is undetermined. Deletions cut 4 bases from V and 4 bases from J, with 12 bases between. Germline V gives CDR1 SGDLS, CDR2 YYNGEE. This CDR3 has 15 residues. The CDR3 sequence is CASSPSLGYNSPLHF. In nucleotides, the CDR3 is TGTGCCAGCAGCCCCAGCTTGGGGTATAATTCACCCCTCCACTTT.

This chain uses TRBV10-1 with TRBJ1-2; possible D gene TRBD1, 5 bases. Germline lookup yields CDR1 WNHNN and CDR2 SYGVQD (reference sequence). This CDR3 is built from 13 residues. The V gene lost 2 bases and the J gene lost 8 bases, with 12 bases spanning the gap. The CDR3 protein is CASSETGTDGYTF. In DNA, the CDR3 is TGCGCCAGCAGTGAGACAGGAACCGACGGCTACACCTTC.